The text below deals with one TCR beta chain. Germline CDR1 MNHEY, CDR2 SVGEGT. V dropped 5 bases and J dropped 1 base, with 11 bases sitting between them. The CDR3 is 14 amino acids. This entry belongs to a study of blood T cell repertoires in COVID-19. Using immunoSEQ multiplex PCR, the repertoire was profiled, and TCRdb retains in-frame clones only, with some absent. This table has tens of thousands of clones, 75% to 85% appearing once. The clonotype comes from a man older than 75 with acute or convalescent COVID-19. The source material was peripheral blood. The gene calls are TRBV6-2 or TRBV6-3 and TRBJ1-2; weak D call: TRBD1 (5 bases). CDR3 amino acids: CASSPSGGNYGYTF. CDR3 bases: TGTGCCAGCAGTCCCTCCGGGGGTAACTATGGCTACACCTTC.